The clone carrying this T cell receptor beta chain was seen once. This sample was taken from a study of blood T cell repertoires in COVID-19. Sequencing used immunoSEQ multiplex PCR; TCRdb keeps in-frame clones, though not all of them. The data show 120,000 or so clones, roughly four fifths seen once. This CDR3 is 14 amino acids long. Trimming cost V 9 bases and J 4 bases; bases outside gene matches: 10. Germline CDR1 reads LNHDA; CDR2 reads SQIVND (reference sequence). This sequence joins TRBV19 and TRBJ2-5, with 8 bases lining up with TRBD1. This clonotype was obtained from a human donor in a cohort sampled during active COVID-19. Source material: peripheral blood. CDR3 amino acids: CASATDRGVETQYF. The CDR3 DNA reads TGTGCCAGCGCTACCGACAGGGGAGTAGAGACCCAGTACTTC.